The source of this TCR beta chain is a study of blood T cell repertoires in COVID-19. Sequencing used immunoSEQ multiplex PCR; TCRdb keeps in-frame clones, though not all of them. The sample lists under 350,000 clones, 65% to 90% occurring once. Cohort placement rested on clinical history that participants reported themselves. The CDR3 is 13 amino acids. Per the germline V gene, CDR1 is LGHNA and CDR2 is YSLEER. The V end was cut by 4 bases, the J end by 8 bases, with 11 bases between. The sequenced sample was PBMCs or T cells enriched from blood (not recorded which). The source is a middle-aged woman with acute COVID-19. V gene TRBV4-3 combines with J gene TRBJ1-4; D is unclear. The CDR3 protein is CASSRLGGEKLFF. DNA for the CDR3: TGCGCCAGCAGCCGTTTGGGCGGGGAAAAACTGTTTTTT.